The clone carrying this TCR beta chain was counted only a few times. Single viable CD3+CD4+CD8-CD45RO+ cells were sorted as the memory CD4+ T cells. This entry belongs to a study of memory CD4+ T cells and cytomegalovirus serostatus. The CDR3 is made up of 15 amino acids. Germline-derived CDR1 and CDR2 are KGHSY and FQNENV. Trimming shortened V by 2 bases and J by 2 bases, and 13 bases separated the two germline ends. Method: immunoSEQ multiplex PCR; TCRdb's copy keeps in-frame clones and lacks some. The sample has more than 55,000 clones; 82% are singletons. The V gene is TRBV16, the J gene TRBJ2-7; tentatively, D is TRBD1 or TRBD2 (5 bases each). The sequencing sample was made of memory CD4+ T cells from blood. The sequence came from an adult in good health and CMV-seronegative. CDR3 loop: CASSQRGRIAYEQYF. The CDR3 nucleotides are TGTGCCAGCAGCCAAAGGGGACGCATAGCCTACGAGCAGTACTTC.